This T cell receptor (beta chain) emerged from a study of blood T cell repertoires in COVID-19. In the original workflow: From reference gene primer amplification, estimates of nucleated cell counts were derived. Assay: immunoSEQ multiplex PCR; the TCRdb copy retains only in-frame clones and omits some. Clone size and the V and J calls come from that table; the DNA yielded D and trimming. The profile shows about 300,000 clones, more than 80% of them singletons. V shed 5 bases and J 9 bases; nucleotides not matched to a gene: 16. The CDR3 has 17 residues. The germline V gene encodes CDR1 SGHTA and CDR2 FQGNSA. Study members were between roughly 18 and 89 years old and lived in some 26 US regions. Donors in Cohort 3 who had recovered were those with two negative PCRs, healthcare professional clearance, or resolution of their symptoms.

The rearrangement joins TRBV7-2 to TRBJ2-1, with 10 nucleotides matching TRBD2. The receptor's source is a young woman who had recovered from COVID-19. Sequencing was carried out using PBMCs or T cells enriched from blood (not recorded which). The CDR3 DNA reads as TGTGCCAGCAGCAACCCTAGGCTAGCGGGAGAGACGGTTGAGCAGTTCTTC. Protein: CASSNPRLAGETVEQFF.